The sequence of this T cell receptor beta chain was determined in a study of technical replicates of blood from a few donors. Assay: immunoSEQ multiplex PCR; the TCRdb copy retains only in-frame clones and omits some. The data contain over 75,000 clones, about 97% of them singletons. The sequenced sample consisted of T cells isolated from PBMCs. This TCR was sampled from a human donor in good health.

The CDR3 DNA reads TGTGCCTGGAGTCCTACGGGACTATCAGACCGGGAGACCCAGTACTTC. Amino acid sequence: CAWSPTGLSDRETQYF. The V gene is TRBV30, the J gene TRBJ2-5; TRBD2 agrees at 7 bases. With V trimmed by 2 bases and J by 5 bases, 14 bases remained unmatched. Per the germline V gene, CDR1 is GTSNPN and CDR2 is SVGIG (reference sequence). The CDR3 covers 16 residues.